These 10 T cell receptor beta chains share one sample of origin, sequenced in a study of shared clonotypes between healthy human individuals. Profiling relied on immunoSEQ multiplex PCR, and the TCRdb table lists in-frame clones only, not all of them. In the table there are 1 million to 1.2 million clones, 70% to 80% of which are singletons. Sequencing was performed on memory CD4+ T cells from PBMCs. Noted subset: CD45RA-negative fraction. These receptors all come from a young man in good health. Some clones in this sample may be carry-over from other donors' samples.

The rearrangement joins TRBV7-9 to TRBJ1-2, with D possibly being TRBD1 (5 bases). Germline CDR1 and CDR2: SEHNR and FQNEAQ (reference sequence). V was pared by 1 base and J by 8 bases, with 14 bases between. The length of the CDR3 is 14 residues. CDR3 in amino acids: CASSLGTGLEGYTF. The CDR3 DNA reads TGTGCCAGCAGCTTAGGTACAGGACTAGAGGGCTACACCTTC.

The chain recombines TRBV27 with TRBJ1-2; 8 bases fit TRBD1. The CDR3 loop spans 13 amino acids. CDR1 and CDR2 from the germline V gene are MNHEY and SMNVEV (reference sequence). The J segment lost 14 bases and the V segment lost 2 bases, leaving 10 bases of the junction unmatched. The CDR3 DNA sequence: TGTGCCAGCAGTTTAAAGACAGGGGCGGGTCGGACCTTC. Translating it yields CASSLKTGAGRTF.

The chain recombines TRBV5-1 with TRBJ2-5; no definite D call. In germline, CDR1 is SGHRS, CDR2 YFSETQ. The ends were cut back, 4 bases at V and 1 base at J, with 11 bases in the middle. CDR3 size: 14 residues. CDR3 protein: CASSPQSSQETQYF. The CDR3, as DNA: TGCGCCAGCAGCCCACAGTCCTCCCAAGAGACCCAGTACTTC.

The chain links TRBV14 to TRBJ1-2; D perhaps matches TRBD1 (6 bases). CDR1 is SGHDN, CDR2 FVKESK, per germline. The germline V and J ends were trimmed by 0 bases and 6 bases, with 14 bases remaining between them. The CDR3 spans 15 residues. The CDR3 bases are TGTGCCAGCAGCCAAGATCCAGGGGAAGATGATGGCTACACCTTC. Amino acids: CASSQDPGEDDGYTF.

Only one count was recorded for this clone. J is TRBJ1-2 and V is TRBV5-1; TRBD1 agrees at 8 bases. After removal of 0 bases from V and 7 bases from J, the junction contained 26 bases not matched to a gene. CDR1 and CDR2 from the germline V gene are SGHRS and YFSETQ. The CDR3 spans 21 residues. CDR3 DNA sequence: TGCGCCAGCAGCTTGGCCGGGCCCGACAGGGGAAGTCGTGGCGTATCTGGTGGCTACACCTTC. Its translation is CASSLAGPDRGSRGVSGGYTF. The full variable domain, with the rest looked up from reference TRBV5-1 and TRBJ1-2, is KAGVTQTPRYLIKTRGQQVTLSCSPISGHRSVSWYQQTPGQGLQFLFEYFSETQRNKGNFPGRFSGRQFSNSRSEMNVSTLELGDSALYLCASSLAGPDRGSRGVSGGYTFGSGTRLTVV.

V gene TRBV7-9 combines with J gene TRBJ1-6, with a weak D call TRBD1 (6 bases). The germline V and J ends were trimmed by 7 bases and 10 bases, with 17 bases remaining between them. Germline-derived CDR1 and CDR2 are SEHNR and FQNEAQ (reference sequence). The CDR3 sequence is 14 residues long. The CDR3 nucleotides read TGTGCCAGCATCGATAGCAGGGGTGGATCACCCCTCCACTTT. It encodes CASIDSRGGSPLHF.

J is TRBJ2-3 and V is TRBV10-3; D uncertain. The CDR3 has 15 amino acids. V gave up 7 bases and J gave up 0 bases, with 14 bases separating them. Germline loops: CDR1 ENHRY, CDR2 SYGVKD. CDR3 region: CAITTGPASTDTQYF. The CDR3 DNA reads TGTGCCATCACTACCGGGCCAGCGAGCACAGATACGCAGTATTTT.

The rearrangement uses TRBV11-2 and TRBJ2-1; 7 bases fit TRBD2. J gave up 0 bases and V 4 bases, and 3 bases lay outside the gene matches. The CDR3 loop spans 15 amino acids. Germline V gene sequence: CDR1 SGHAT, CDR2 FQNNGV. This CDR3 reads CASSSLAVSYNEQFF. In DNA, the CDR3 is TGTGCCAGCAGCTCCCTAGCGGTCTCCTACAATGAGCAGTTCTTC.

The chain joins TRBV10-3 to TRBJ2-1, with 7 bases fitting TRBD1. In germline, CDR1 is ENHRY, CDR2 SYGVKD. The V and J ends lost 9 bases and 2 bases, in that order; junction bases with no gene match: 1. This CDR3 has 12 residues. Here the CDR3 reads CAMGTAYNEQFF. The CDR3 DNA is TGTGCCATGGGGACAGCCTACAATGAGCAGTTCTTC.

V usage is TRBV6-4 and J usage is TRBJ2-3, with 7 bases lining up with TRBD1. The trim removed 9 bases at V and 2 bases at J, leaving 5 bases unmatched. Germline V CDR1 and CDR2: MRHNA, SNTAGT. This CDR3 region has 13 residues. The CDR3 DNA reads as TGTGCCAGTGGACAGGAGATCACAGATACGCAGTATTTT. Protein product: CASGQEITDTQYF.